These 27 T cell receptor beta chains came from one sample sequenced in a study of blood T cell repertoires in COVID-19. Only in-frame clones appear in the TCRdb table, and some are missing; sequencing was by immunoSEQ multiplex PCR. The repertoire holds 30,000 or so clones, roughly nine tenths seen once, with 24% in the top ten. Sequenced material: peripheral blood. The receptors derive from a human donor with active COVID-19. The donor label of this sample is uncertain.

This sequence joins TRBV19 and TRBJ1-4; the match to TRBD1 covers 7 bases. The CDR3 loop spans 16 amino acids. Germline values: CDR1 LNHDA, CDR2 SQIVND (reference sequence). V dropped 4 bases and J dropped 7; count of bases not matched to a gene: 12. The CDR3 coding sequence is TGTGCCAGTAGTACCCTCACAGGGGCCGACGGTGAAAAACTGTTTTTT. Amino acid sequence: CASSTLTGADGEKLFF. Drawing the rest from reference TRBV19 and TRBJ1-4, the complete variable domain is DGGITQSPKYLFRKEGQNVTLSCEQNLNHDAMYWYRQDPGQGLRLIYYSQIVNDFQKGDIAEGYSVSREKKESFPLTVTSAQKNPTAFYLCASSTLTGADGEKLFFGSGTQLSVL.

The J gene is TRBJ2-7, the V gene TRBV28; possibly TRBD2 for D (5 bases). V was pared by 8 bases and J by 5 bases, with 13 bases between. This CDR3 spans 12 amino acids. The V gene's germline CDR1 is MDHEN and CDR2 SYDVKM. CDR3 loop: CASSGSLHEQYF. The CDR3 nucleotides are TGTGCCAGCTCGGGAAGCCTCCACGAGCAGTACTTC.

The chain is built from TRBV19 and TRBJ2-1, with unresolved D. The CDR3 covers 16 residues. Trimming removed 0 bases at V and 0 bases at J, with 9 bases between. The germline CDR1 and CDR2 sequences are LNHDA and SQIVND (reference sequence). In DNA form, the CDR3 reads TGTGCCAGTAGTATAGATCAGAGGAGCTCCTACAATGAGCAGTTCTTC. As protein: CASSIDQRSSYNEQFF.

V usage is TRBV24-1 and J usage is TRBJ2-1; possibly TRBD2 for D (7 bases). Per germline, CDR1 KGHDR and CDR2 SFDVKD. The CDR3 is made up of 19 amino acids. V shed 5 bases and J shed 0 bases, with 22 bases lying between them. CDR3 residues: CATSAPPAGASSSYNEQFF. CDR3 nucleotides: TGTGCCACCAGTGCCCCACCCGCGGGGGCCTCAAGCTCCTACAATGAGCAGTTCTTC.

In nucleotides, the CDR3 is TGTGCCAGCAGAAGCGACAGTAATAGCAATCAGCCCCAGCATTTT. Its translation is CASRSDSNSNQPQHF. This chain joins TRBV6-6 and TRBJ1-5; a possible D gene is TRBD1 (5 bases). Trimming removed 6 bases from V and 0 bases from J, with 12 bases in between. This CDR3 has 15 amino acids. Germline CDR1 is MNHNY and CDR2 is SVGAGI (reference sequence).

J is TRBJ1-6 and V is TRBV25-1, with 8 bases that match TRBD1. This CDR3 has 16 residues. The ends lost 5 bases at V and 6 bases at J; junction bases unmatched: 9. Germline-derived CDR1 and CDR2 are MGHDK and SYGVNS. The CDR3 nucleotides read TGTGCCAGCAGTAACCCCGGGACAGGTGTTAATTCACCCCTCCACTTT. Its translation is CASSNPGTGVNSPLHF.

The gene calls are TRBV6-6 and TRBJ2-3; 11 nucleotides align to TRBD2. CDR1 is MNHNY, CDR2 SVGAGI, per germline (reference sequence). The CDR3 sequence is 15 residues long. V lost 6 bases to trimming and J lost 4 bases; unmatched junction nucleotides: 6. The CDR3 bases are TGTGCCAGCAGCCAACTAGCGGGAGTTTCAGATACGCAGTATTTT. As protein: CASSQLAGVSDTQYF.

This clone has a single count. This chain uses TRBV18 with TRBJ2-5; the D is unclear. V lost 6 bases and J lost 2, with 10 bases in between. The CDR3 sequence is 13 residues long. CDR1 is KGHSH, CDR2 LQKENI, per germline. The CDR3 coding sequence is TGTGCCAGCTCCGGCGGAAGGCAAGAGACCCAGTACTTC. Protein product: CASSGGRQETQYF.

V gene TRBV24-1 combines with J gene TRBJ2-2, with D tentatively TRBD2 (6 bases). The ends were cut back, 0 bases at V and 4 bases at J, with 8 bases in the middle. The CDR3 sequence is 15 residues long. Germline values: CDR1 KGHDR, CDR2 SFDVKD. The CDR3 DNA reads TGTGCCACCAGTGATTTGGGAGGGCCCACCGGGGAGCTGTTTTTT. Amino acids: CATSDLGGPTGELFF.

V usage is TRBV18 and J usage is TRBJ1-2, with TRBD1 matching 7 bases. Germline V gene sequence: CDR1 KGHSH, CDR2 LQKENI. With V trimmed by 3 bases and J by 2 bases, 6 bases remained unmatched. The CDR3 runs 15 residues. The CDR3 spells CASSPWRDRNYGYTF. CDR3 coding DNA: TGTGCCAGCTCACCTTGGCGGGACAGAAACTATGGCTACACCTTC.

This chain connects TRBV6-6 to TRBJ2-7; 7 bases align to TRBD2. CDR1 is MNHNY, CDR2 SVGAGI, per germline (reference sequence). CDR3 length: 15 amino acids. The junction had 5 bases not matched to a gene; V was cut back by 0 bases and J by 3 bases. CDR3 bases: TGTGCCAGCAGTTACTCAGGCAGGGAGGGCTACGAGCAGTACTTC. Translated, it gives CASSYSGREGYEQYF.

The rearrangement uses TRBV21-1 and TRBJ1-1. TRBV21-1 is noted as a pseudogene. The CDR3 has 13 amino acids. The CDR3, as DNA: TGTGCCAGCAGCAAAGCAGCAAACACTGAAGCTTTCTTT. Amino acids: CASSKAANTEAFF.

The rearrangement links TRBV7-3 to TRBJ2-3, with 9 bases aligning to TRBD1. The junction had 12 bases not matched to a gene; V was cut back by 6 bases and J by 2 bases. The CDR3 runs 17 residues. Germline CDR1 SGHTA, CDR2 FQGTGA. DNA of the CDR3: TGTGCCAGCAGTATTACCCCGGACAGGGGCGCCACAGATACGCAGTATTTT. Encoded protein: CASSITPDRGATDTQYF.

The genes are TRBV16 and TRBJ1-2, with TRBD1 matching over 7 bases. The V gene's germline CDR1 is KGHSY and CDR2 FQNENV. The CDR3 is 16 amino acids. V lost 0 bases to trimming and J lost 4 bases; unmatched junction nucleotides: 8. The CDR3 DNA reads TGTGCCAGCAGCCAATCGGAGGGGGCCCGGGGCTATGGCTACACCTTC. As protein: CASSQSEGARGYGYTF.

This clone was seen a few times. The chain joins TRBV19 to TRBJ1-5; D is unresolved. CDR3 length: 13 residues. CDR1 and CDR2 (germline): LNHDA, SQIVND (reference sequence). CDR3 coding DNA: TGTGCTACGAAGGCGGTGGGTAATCAGCCCCAGCATTTT. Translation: CATKAVGNQPQHF.

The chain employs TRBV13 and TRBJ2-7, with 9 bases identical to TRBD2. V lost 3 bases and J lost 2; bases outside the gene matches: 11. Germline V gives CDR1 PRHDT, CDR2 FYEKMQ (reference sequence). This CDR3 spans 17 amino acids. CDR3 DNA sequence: TGTGCCAGCAGCTTGTCCCAAGCGGGGGGAATCACCTACGAGCAGTACTTC. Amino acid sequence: CASSLSQAGGITYEQYF.

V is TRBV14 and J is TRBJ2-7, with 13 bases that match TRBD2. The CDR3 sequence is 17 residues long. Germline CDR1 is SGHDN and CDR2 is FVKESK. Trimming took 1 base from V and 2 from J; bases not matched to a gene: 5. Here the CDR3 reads CASSQGPGLAGTYEQYF. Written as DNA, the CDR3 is TGTGCCAGCAGCCAAGGCCCGGGACTAGCGGGAACCTACGAGCAGTACTTC.

This chain's CDR3 is CASSQGSNQPQHF. In DNA, the CDR3 is TGTGCCAGCAGTCAGGGGAGCAATCAGCCCCAGCATTTT. This sequence joins TRBV6-5 and TRBJ1-5; D might be TRBD1 (6 bases). V lost 5 bases to trimming and J lost 1 base, with 6 bases between them. Germline V CDR1 and CDR2: MNHEY, SVGAGI. This CDR3 has 13 amino acids.

The CDR3 reads CASAGRAGTDTQYF. The CDR3 coding sequence is TGTGCCAGCGCGGGGAGGGCCGGCACAGATACGCAGTATTTT. The V call is TRBV6-4, the J call TRBJ2-3; TRBD2 matches at 7 bases. Germline V gene lookup returns CDR1 MRHNA and CDR2 SNTAGT. The CDR3 runs 14 residues. The trim removed 8 bases at V and 1 base at J, leaving 6 bases unmatched.

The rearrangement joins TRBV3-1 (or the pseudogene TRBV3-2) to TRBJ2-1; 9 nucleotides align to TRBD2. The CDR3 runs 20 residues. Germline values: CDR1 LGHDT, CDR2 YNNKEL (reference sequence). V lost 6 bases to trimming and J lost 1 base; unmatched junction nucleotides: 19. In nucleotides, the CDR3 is TGTGCCAGCAGAAACCCCCCCGGACTAGCGACACGACCTTCCTACAATGAGCAGTTCTTC. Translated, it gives CASRNPPGLATRPSYNEQFF.

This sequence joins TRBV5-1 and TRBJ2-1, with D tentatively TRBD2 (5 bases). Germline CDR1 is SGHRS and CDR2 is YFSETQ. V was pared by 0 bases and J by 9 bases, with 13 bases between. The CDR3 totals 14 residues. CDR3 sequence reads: CASSLGLANFEQFF. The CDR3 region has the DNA TGCGCCAGCAGCTTGGGGCTAGCTAATTTTGAGCAGTTCTTC.

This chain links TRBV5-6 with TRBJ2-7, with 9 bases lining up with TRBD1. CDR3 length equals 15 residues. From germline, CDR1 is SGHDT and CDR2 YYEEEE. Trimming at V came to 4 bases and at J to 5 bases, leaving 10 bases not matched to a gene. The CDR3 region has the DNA TGTGCCAGCAGCCGAACAGGGGGCTTGAGCCACGAGCAGTACTTC. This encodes CASSRTGGLSHEQYF.

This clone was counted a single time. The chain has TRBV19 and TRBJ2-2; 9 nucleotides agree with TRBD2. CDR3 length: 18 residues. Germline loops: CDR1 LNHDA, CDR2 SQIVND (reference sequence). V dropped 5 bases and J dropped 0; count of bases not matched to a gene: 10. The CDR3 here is CASSPSREGRTNTGELFF. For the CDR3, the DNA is TGTGCCAGTAGTCCGTCGCGGGAGGGGCGAACGAACACCGGGGAGCTGTTTTTT.

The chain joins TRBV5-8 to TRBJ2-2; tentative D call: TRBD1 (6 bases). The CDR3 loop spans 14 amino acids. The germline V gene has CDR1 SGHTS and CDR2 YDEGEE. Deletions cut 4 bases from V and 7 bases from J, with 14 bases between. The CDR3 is CASSPTGFGGELFF. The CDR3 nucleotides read TGTGCCAGCAGCCCTACAGGGTTCGGCGGGGAGCTGTTTTTT. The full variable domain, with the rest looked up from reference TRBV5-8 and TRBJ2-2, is EAGVTQSPTHLIKTRGQQATLRCSPISGHTSVYWYQQALGLGLQFLLWYDEGEERNRGNFPPRFSGRQFPNYSSELNVNALELEDSALYLCASSPTGFGGELFFGEGSRLTVL.

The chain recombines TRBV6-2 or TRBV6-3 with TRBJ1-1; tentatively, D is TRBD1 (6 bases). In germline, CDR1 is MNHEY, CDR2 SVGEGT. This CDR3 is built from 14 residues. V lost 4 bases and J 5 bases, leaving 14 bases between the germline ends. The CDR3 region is CASSSAQGWTEAFF. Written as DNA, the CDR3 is TGTGCCAGCAGTTCCGCCCAGGGGTGGACTGAAGCTTTCTTT.

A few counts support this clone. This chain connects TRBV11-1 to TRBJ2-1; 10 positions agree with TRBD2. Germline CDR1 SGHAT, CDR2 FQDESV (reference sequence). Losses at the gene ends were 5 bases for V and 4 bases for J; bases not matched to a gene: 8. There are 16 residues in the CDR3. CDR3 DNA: TGTGCCAGCAGCCTCCAGGGACTAGCGAAATACAATGAGCAGTTCTTC. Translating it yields CASSLQGLAKYNEQFF.

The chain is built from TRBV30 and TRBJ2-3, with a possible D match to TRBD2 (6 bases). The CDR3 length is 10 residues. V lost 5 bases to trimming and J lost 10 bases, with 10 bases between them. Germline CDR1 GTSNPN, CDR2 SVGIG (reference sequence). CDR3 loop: CAWGRPAQYF. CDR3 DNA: TGTGCCTGGGGGAGGCCGGCGCAGTATTTT.